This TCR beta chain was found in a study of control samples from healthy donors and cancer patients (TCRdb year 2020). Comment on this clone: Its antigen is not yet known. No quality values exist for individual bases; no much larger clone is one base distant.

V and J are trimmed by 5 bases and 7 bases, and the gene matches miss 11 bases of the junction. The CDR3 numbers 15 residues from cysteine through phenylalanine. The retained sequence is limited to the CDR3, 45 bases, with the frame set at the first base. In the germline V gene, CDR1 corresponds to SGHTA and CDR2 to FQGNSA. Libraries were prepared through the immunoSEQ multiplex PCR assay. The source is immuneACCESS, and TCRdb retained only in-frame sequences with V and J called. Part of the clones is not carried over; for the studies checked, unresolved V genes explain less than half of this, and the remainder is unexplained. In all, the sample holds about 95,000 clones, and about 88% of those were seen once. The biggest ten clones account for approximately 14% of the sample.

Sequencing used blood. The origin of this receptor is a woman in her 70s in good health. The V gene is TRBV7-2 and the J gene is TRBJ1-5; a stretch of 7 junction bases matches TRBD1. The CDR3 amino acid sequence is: CASSLDRAVSQPQHF. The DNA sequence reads TGTGCCAGCAGCCTAGACAGGGCGGTAAGCCAGCCCCAGCATTTT.